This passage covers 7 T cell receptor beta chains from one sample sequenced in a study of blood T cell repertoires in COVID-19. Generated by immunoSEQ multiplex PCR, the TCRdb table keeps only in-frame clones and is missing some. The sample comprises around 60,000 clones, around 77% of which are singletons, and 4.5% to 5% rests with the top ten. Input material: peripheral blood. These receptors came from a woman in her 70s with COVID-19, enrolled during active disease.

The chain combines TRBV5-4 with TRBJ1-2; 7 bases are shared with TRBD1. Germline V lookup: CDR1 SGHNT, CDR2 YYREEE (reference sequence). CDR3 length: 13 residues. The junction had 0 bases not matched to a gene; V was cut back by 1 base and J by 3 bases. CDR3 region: CASSLQGDYGYTF. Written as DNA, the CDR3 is TGTGCCAGCAGCTTGCAGGGGGACTATGGCTACACCTTC. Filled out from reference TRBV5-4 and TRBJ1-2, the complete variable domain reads ETGVTQSPTHLIKTRGQQVTLRCSSQSGHNTVSWYQQALGQGPQFIFQYYREEENGRGNFPPRFSGLQFPNYSSELNVNALELDDSALYLCASSLQGDYGYTFGSGTRLTVV.

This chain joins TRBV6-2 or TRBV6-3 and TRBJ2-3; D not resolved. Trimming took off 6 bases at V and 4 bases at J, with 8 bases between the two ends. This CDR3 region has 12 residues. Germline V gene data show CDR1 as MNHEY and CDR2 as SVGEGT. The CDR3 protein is CASSSVPDTQYF. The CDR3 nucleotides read TGTGCCAGCAGCTCCGTCCCAGATACGCAGTATTTT.

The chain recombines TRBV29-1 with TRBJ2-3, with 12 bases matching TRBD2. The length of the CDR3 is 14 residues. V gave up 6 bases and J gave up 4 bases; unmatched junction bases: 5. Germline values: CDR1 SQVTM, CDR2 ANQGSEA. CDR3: CSVTSGSFADTQYF. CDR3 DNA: TGCAGCGTGACTAGCGGGAGTTTCGCAGATACGCAGTATTTT.

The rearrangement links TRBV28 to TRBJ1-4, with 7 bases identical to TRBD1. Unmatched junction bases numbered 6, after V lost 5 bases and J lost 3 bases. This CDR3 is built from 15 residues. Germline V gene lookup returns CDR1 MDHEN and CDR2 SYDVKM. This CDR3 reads CASSRRGLSNEKLFF. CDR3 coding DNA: TGTGCCAGCAGTCGTAGGGGGCTGTCTAATGAAAAACTGTTTTTT.

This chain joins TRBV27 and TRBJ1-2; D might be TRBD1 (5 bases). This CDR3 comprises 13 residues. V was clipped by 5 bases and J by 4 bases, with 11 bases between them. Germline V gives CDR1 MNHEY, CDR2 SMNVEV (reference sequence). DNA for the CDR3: TGTGCCAGCAGTGACAGTAGCCGCTATGGCTACACCTTC. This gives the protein CASSDSSRYGYTF.

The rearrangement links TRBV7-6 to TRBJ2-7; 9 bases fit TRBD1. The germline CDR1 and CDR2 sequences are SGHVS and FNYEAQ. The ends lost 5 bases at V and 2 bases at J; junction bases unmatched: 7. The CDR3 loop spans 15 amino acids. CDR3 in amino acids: CASSHPGTGTYEQYF. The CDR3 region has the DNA TGTGCCAGCAGCCACCCAGGGACAGGGACCTACGAGCAGTACTTC.

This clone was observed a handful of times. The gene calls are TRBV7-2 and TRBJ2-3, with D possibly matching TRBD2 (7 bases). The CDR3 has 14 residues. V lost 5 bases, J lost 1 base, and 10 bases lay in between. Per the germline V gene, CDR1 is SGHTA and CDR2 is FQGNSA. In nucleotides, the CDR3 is TGTGCCAGCAGCAGGGGGGGAGGCACAGATACGCAGTATTTT. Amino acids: CASSRGGGTDTQYF.